This TCR beta chain was recorded in a study of cytomegalovirus exposure and HLA in healthy donors (TCRdb year 2017). About the full investigation: An earlier analysis of several hundred of the donors reported about 260 Gb of sequence data and 117 million unique TCR beta sequences obtained from 150 million to 200 million T cells. Around 300 gigabases of sequencing data and around 87 million unique TCR sequences were included in an early release covering around 600 HLA-typed donors. Of the roughly 400 genotyped donors, over 65% fell in the genetic ancestry cluster associated with self-reported Caucasian donors. The study aimed to test whether cataloging public T cell receptors could reveal signatures of past pathogen exposure. Using immunosequencing, the study profiled T cell repertoires from fewer than 850 subjects and related those repertoires to cytomegalovirus serostatus. A separate validation cohort of 100 to 150 different subjects was used in addition to the approximately 700-subject first cohort. To predict cytomegalovirus infection status, the study brought together high-throughput TCR immunosequencing, statistical association of individual TCRs with disease status, and machine learning. In a later analysis, previously published TCR beta repertoires from 670 or so donors were re-analyzed and high-resolution HLA genotyping was added so that TCR occurrence patterns could be studied. The later analysis used no new phenotypic data to find candidate immune exposures, relying instead on TCR beta sequences and their occurrence across donors. An earlier analysis of around 640 of the donors used high-throughput TCR beta sequencing to judge whether each TCR beta V gene segment behaved as functional or pseudogenic. Donor age, sex, ethnicity and CMV serostatus were compiled alongside the repertoire data. A later genetic analysis took genome-wide SNP genotypes for 398 of the 666 donors and used that subset as a discovery cohort. All discovery cohort repertoires had been generated on a single sequencing platform. HLA typing included class I and class II loci at four-digit resolution. Typing coverage differed by locus: A, B, C, DRB1 and DQB1 were typed in roughly 620-630 donors, DQA1 in about 550, DPA1 in nearly 610, and DPB1 in 472. About five DR-DQ haplotypes were treated as single units for association and clustering because of strong linkage in the cohort. Among over 350 genotyped donors of the cohort, an average of approximately 230,000 unique TCR beta nucleotide sequences were sequenced per donor, roughly 20% of them non-productive.

The CDR3 runs 14 amino acids, cysteine and phenylalanine included. The retained sequence is limited to the CDR3, 42 bases, with the frame set at the first base. Trimming costs V 8 bases and J 2 bases, and their ends lie 14 bases apart. From the germline V gene, CDR1 is SNHLY and CDR2 is FYNNEI. Results and caveats for the whole study, not just this receptor: In a later analysis, TCR association rates were found to vary across HLA loci, with the most associated TCRs seen for DRB1 alleles and the fewest for HLA-C alleles. The classifier was reported to diagnose cytomegalovirus status with high specificity and sensitivity in both the original cohort and the validation cohort. Compared with equally common non-associated chains, HLA-associated TCR beta chains in a later analysis were more clonally expanded and had lower generation probabilities. The study listed approximately 150 TCR beta chains as associated with cytomegalovirus. A later analysis reported that several top co-occurrence clusters appeared linked to parvovirus B19, influenza, CMV and Epstein-Barr virus. The authors suggested that the approach could potentially be generalized to other disease states and immunological phenotypes. Roughly uniform sequencing depth across donors was assumed in presence/absence analyses, although this assumption may not hold. While some public TCRs were present in many individuals, most TCR sequences turned up only very rarely across donors. Because HLA typing was unavailable for some donors at each locus, only the typed subset was used in association tests. Only TCR beta chains were sequenced in this cohort, and the absence of alpha or paired-chain data limited detectable features. Three of the identified cytomegalovirus-associated TCR beta chains were confirmed in vitro to be specific for cytomegalovirus antigens. Immune exposure information for the cohort was limited to CMV serostatus. The sequencing pipeline was judged likely to have produced a cluster of highly shared sequence variants as a technical artifact. Linkage disequilibrium might explain the correlated functional status among segregating V segments, but an unknown experimental factor could not be ruled out. According to a later genetic analysis, donors in an Asian-associated ancestry cluster had fewer N-insertions in productive TCRs than the roughly 670-donor mean. Specific HLA alleles were associated with 15,000 to 20,000 TCR beta sequences at a false discovery rate of 0.05 in a later analysis. When HLA alleles, especially DR and DQ, strongly co-occurred, TCR associations were difficult to assign to individual alleles. Because counts were too low, seventeen rarely observed V segments, including chromosome 9 orphons, were excluded from the earlier analysis of some 540 of the donors. A later analysis found that most CMV-associated TCR beta chains appeared HLA-restricted, with HLA associations seemingly driven largely by CMV exposure. A further reported finding was that TCR beta sequences accurately predicted the HLA-A and HLA-B alleles for most subjects in the first cohort. Broadly in line with IMGT annotations, most TCR beta V segments showed up in productive rearrangements about 87% or about 30% of the time in an earlier analysis of under 700 of the donors. An association between a missense DCLRE1C variant and V-gene and J-gene trimming of TCR beta chains was found in a later genetic analysis and replicated in an independent cohort. The 87-base-pair reads could not distinguish some IMGT-functional V segments, including TRBV6-2 and TRBV6-3, so those segments were excluded.

The receptor library was made with the immunoSEQ multiplex PCR assay. For the multiplex PCR, a mixture combining 60 forward primers for TCR Vbeta segments and 13 reverse primers for TCR Jbeta segments was used. The CDR3 region of rearranged TCR beta genes was amplified from genomic DNA by a multiplex PCR assay. The amplified TCR beta libraries were sequenced on the Illumina HiSeq System as 87-base-pair reads. The source study handled its data this way. In a later analysis, around 80 million unique TCR beta chains were counted across the 650 to 700 repertoires, and approximately 11 million of these chains were shared by at least two donors. Raw reads were error-corrected and collapsed into unique sequences with a nearest-neighbor algorithm that merged closely related sequences to remove PCR and sequencing errors. CDR3 sequences were aligned to IMGT reference sequences to assign V, D and J gene segments. For a sequence to be retained, a match of at least six nucleotides to both a V gene segment and a J gene segment was required. A rearrangement counted as productive if the CDR3 had no stop codons and remained in frame with V and J, and every other rearrangement counted as non-productive. Following IMGT convention, CDR3 was defined as the stretch from the second conserved V-encoded cysteine to the conserved J-encoded phenylalanine. The earlier analysis of approximately 500 of the donors excluded sequences that lacked an unambiguous match to a single V gene segment. An earlier analysis of a few hundred of the donors called V segments functional above 56.7% productive rearrangements and segregating when the between-donor standard deviation exceeded 5%. A statistical classification framework was developed to diagnose cytomegalovirus status using the catalog of TCR beta chain sequences. V and J gene assignment, in a later analysis, came from comparing TCR nucleotide sequences with IMGT/GENE-DB human TR gene sequences. Using the TCRdist pipeline, a later analysis assigned CDR3 sequences along with most-parsimonious VDJ recombination scenarios. A later analysis defined each TCR beta chain by its CDR3 amino acid sequence plus V-gene family, and excluded reads lacking a unique V-gene family. A later analysis removed several hundred highly shared, low-generation-probability nucleotide sequences to deal with suspected cross-contamination and a sequencing artifact. A later analysis calculated a clonal expansion index for each public chain from normalized within-repertoire ranks of inferred template counts. A later analysis computed generation probabilities with a VDJ recombination model fitted to out-of-frame rearrangements, and checked the results against IGoR. In a later analysis, TCR-TCR, TCR-HLA and TCR-CMV co-occurrence was scored with hypergeometric tests, and a repertoire-size bias correction was applied to TCR pairs. A later analysis estimated false discovery rates by permuting HLA or CMV assignments 20 times. In a later analysis, co-occurring TCRs were grouped using DBSCAN, and TCRdist sequence similarity was added for clustering within HLA-allele-positive subsets. Repertoires with fewer than 30,000 or more than 120,000 public chains were left out of co-occurrence clustering, as were a few repertoires with anomalous nucleotide sharing. TCRdb's version of the immuneACCESS table is confined to in-frame rearrangements and falls short of the full clone set. An unresolved V gene accounts for under half of the shortfall where checked; the remainder is of unknown origin. V, J and clone size were drawn from that table, and D and trimming were deduced from the DNA. Here the sample has roughly 190,000 clones; around 90% occur a single time. The ten largest make up under 1.2% of the sample.

The cohort comprised under 700 healthy bone marrow donors. Cohort members were all nominally healthy when sampled, although unrecorded immune exposures were likely present. The donor was CMV seronegative and belonged to the group of several hundred seronegative cohort members. A peripheral blood sample was provided by each donor, and peripheral blood mononuclear cells were used for TCR beta sequencing. The Qiagen DNeasy Blood Extraction Kit was used to extract genomic DNA from the blood cell samples. Concerning this clone itself: Its binding antigen is unknown. Per-base qualities were not stored, and no clone one base away is much larger. The sample contains more than one DNA sequence encoding this CDR3.

The TCR was taken from a boy younger than 10 in good health and CMV-seronegative. The sample taken for sequencing was PBMCs. The sequence links TRBV2 to TRBJ2-3; D gene: possibly TRBD2, on 6 matching bases. The bases are TGTGCCAGCCGAGGAGGGCTATCCACAGATACGCAGTATTTT. Its coded protein is CASRGGLSTDTQYF. When the CDR3 is completed using the reference TRBV2 and TRBJ2-3 genes on either side, the full variable domain is EPEVTQTPSHQVTQMGQEVILRCVPISNHLYFYWYRQILGQKVEFLVSFYNNEISEKSEIFDDQFSVERPDGSNFTLKIRSTKLEDSAMYFCASRGGLSTDTQYFGPGTRLTVL.